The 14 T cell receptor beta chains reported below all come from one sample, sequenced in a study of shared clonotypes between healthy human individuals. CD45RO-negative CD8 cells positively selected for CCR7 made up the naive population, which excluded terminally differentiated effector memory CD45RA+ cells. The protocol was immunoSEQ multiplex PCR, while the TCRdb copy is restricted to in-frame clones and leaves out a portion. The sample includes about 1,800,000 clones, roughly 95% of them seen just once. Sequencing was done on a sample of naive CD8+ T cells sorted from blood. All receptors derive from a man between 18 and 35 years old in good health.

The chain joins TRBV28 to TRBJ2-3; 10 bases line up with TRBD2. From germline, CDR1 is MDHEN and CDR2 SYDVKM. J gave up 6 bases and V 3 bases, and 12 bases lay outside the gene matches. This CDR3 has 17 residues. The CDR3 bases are TGTGCCAGCAGTTTCCCCCGGACTAGCGGACATAAGGATACGCAGTATTTT. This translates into CASSFPRTSGHKDTQYF.

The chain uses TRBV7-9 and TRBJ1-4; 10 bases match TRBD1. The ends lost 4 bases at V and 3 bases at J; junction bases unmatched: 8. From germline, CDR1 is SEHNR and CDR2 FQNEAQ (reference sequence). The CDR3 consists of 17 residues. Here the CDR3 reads CASSSSGTGAANEKLFF. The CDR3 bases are TGTGCCAGCAGCTCCTCCGGGACAGGGGCGGCTAATGAAAAACTGTTTTTT.

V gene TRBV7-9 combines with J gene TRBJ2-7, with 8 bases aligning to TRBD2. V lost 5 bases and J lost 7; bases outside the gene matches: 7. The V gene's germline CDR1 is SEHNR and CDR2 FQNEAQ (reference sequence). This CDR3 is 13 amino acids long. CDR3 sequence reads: CASSPGGGGEQYF. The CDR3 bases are TGTGCCAGCAGCCCCGGAGGCGGGGGGGAGCAGTACTTC.

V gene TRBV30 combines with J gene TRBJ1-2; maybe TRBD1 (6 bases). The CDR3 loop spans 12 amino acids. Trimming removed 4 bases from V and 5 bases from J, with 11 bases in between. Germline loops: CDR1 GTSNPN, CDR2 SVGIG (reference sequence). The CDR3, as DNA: TGTGCCTGGACATCGGGGGCTTATGGCTACACCTTC. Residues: CAWTSGAYGYTF.

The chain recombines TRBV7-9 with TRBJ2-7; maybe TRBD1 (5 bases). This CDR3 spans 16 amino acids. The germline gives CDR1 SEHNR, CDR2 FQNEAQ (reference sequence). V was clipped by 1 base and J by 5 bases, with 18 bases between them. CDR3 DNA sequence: TGTGCCAGCAGCTTAGTTGAGGCAGGGAAGGCCCACGAGCAGTACTTC. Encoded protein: CASSLVEAGKAHEQYF.

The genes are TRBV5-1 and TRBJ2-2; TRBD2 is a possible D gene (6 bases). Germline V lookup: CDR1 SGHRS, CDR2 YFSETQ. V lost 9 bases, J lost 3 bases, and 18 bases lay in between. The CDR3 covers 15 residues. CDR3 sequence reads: CATYDGDFDTGELFF. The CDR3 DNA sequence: TGCGCCACGTATGATGGGGACTTCGACACCGGGGAGCTGTTTTTT.

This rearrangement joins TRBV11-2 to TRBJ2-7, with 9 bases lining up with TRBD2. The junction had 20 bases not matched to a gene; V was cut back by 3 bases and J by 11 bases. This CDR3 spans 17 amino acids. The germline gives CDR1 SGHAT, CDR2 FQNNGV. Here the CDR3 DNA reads TGTGCCAGCAGCTTCCCCGGGGAGGGGATAGCGGCGGGAGGGGAGTACTTC. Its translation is CASSFPGEGIAAGGEYF.

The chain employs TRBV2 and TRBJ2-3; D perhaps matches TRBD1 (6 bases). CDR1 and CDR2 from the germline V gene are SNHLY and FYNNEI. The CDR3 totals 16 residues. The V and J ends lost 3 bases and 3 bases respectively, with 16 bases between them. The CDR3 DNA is TGTGCCAGCAGTGAGGACAGTTGGGGGATTACAGATACGCAGTATTTT. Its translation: CASSEDSWGITDTQYF.

The CDR3 loop is CAWSDGTRAWYQHF. The CDR3, as DNA: TGTGCCTGGAGTGACGGGACAAGGGCCTGGTATCAGCATTTT. The chain couples TRBV30 to TRBJ1-5; a weak D match, TRBD1 (6 bases). V lost 1 base and J 13 bases, leaving 20 bases between the germline ends. Germline CDR1 GTSNPN, CDR2 SVGIG (reference sequence). The CDR3 spans 14 residues.

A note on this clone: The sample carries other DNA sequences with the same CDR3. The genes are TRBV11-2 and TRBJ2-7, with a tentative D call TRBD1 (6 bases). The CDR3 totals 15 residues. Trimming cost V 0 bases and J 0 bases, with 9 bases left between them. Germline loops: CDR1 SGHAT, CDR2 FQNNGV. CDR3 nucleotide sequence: TGTGCCAGCAGCTTAGAAGGACAGTCCTCCTACGAGCAGTACTTC. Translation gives CASSLEGQSSYEQYF.

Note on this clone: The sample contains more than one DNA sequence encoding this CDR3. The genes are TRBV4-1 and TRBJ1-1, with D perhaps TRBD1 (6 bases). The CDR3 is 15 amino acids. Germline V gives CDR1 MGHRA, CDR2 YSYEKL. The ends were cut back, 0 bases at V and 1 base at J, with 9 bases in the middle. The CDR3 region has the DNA TGCGCCAGCAGCCAAGATGGGGGCGGGAACACTGAAGCTTTCTTT. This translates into CASSQDGGGNTEAFF.

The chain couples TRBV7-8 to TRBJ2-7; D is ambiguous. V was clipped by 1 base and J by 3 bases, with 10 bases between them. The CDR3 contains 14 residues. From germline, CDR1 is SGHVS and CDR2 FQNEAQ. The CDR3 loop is CASSLGTVLYEQYF. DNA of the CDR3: TGTGCCAGCAGCTTAGGGACGGTTCTCTACGAGCAGTACTTC.

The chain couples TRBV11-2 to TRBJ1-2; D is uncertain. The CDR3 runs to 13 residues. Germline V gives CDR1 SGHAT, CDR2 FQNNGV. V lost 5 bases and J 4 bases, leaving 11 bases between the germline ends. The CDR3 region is CASSAQRGYGYTF. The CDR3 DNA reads TGTGCCAGCAGCGCCCAACGGGGCTATGGCTACACCTTC.

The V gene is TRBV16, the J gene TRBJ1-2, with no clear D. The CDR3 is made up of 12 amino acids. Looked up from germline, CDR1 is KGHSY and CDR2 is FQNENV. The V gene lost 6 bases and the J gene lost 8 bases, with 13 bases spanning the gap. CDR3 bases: TGTGCCAGCAGTCAAACGTATGGCGGCTACACCTTC. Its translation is CASSQTYGGYTF.